This T cell receptor beta chain is from a study of T cell responses to AZD1222 COVID-19 vaccine. Whole-study findings and limits: Increases in Spike-specific TCR breadth and depth were seen after two AZD1222 doses. White British ancestry dominated among donors, who included more females, and clonal diversity was possibly underestimated. Reportedly, close to half of spike-specific TCRs are directed against unmutated variant regions.

The length of the CDR3 is 14 residues. Germline V gene lookup returns CDR1 SGDLS and CDR2 YYNGEE. Deletions cut 8 bases from V and 0 bases from J, with 12 bases between. With regard to this clone: Its specificity is not known.

Timing groups of about 4 and about 12 weeks for second doses were pooled. The method was immunoSEQ multiplex PCR; TCRdb's version includes in-frame clones alone and lacks a portion of them. In the table there are 110,000 or so clones, 70% to 90% of which are singletons. The clonotype comes from an adult who received the AZD1222 COVID-19 vaccine. The chain couples TRBV9 to TRBJ2-1, with D possibly TRBD1 on 5 matching bases. Specimen: peripheral blood, collected 28 days after the second AZD1222 dose. CDR3 bases: TGTGCCAGTTCAACAGGTTTCTCCTACAATGAGCAGTTCTTC. This translates into CASSTGFSYNEQFF.